The 12 T cell receptor beta chains below come from one sample, sequenced in a study of human T cells and chemical hapten exposure. Time point reported: patch test 1, 2 weeks after DPC sensitization. The treatment: therapeutic diphenylcyclopropenone sensitization with weekly scalp DPC. TCRdb independently ran MiXCR on the RACE reads; one entry per CDR3 protein. Of fewer than 130,000 distinct CDR3 sequences detected, approximately 11% appear once; the ten largest clones hold roughly 3.2%. Source: whole blood, taken in connection with sensitization to the hapten diphenylcyclopropenone (DPC). These receptors all stem from a woman in her 40s with alopecia areata. Some clones in this sample may be carry-over from other donors' samples.

This clonotype was seen at least ten times. CDR3 amino acids: CASSSPGAPYEQYF. The CDR3 DNA follows: TGTGCCAGCAGCTCCCCCGGGGCCCCCTACGAGCAGTACTTC. The chain carries TRBV7-6 and TRBJ2-7; either TRBD1 or TRBD2 may fit D (5 bases each). This CDR3 region has 14 residues. The germline CDR1 and CDR2 sequences are SGHVS and FNYEAQ. With 4 bases removed from V and 2 bases from J, the gap between germline ends came to 12 bases.

This clonotype was counted a few times. This chain links TRBV7-9 with TRBJ2-5, with D possibly being TRBD1 (6 bases). This CDR3 has 15 residues. Trimming took off 5 bases at V and 0 bases at J, with 13 bases between the two ends. From germline, CDR1 is SEHNR and CDR2 FQNEAQ (reference sequence). The CDR3 sequence: CASSTGTTYQETQYF. In DNA, the CDR3 is TGTGCCAGCAGCACCGGGACAACGTACCAAGAGACCCAGTACTTC. Together with reference TRBV7-9 and TRBJ2-5, the CDR3 gives the full variable domain: DTGVSQNPRHKITKRGQNVTFRCDPISEHNRLYWYRQTLGQGPEFLTYFQNEAQLEKSRLLSDRFSAERPKGSFSTLEIQRTEQGDSAMYLCASSTGTTYQETQYFGPGTRLLVL.

This clonotype was detected ten times or more. V usage is TRBV18 and J usage is TRBJ1-6, with D hard to call. V lost 5 bases and J 8 bases, leaving 13 bases between the germline ends. Germline V gives CDR1 KGHSH, CDR2 LQKENI. This CDR3 spans 14 amino acids. CDR3 amino acids: CASSARAADSPLHF. The CDR3, as DNA: TGTGCCAGCTCAGCGAGGGCTGCTGATTCACCCCTCCACTTT.

This clonotype has a count of ten or more. DNA of the CDR3: TGTGCCAGCAGCTTTGGGACTAGCGGGACCCAAGAGACCCAGTACTTC. Translated: CASSFGTSGTQETQYF. The V and J genes are TRBV7-2 and TRBJ2-5; 13 bases line up with TRBD2. Germline V gives CDR1 SGHTA, CDR2 FQGNSA. The CDR3 length is 16 residues. The junction had 2 bases not matched to a gene; V was cut back by 3 bases and J by 1 base.

This clonotype counts as medium-sized. The rearrangement links TRBV3-1 to TRBJ2-7; 8 bases match TRBD1. The junction had 8 bases not matched to a gene; V was cut back by 4 bases and J by 3 bases. CDR1 is LGHDT, CDR2 YNNKEL, per germline (reference sequence). CDR3 size: 15 residues. DNA of the CDR3: TGTGCCAGCAGCCTGAGACAGGGGCTCCACTACGAGCAGTACTTC. Translating gives CASSLRQGLHYEQYF.

This clonotype has more than one count but fewer than ten. This chain connects TRBV20-1 to TRBJ2-1; 11 positions agree with TRBD2. Germline-derived CDR1 and CDR2 are DFQATT and SNEGSKA (reference sequence). The ends lost 8 bases at V and 4 bases at J; junction bases unmatched: 4. The CDR3 spans 13 residues. CDR3 sequence: CSSGTSGYNEQFF. The DNA of the CDR3 is TGCAGTTCCGGGACTAGCGGATACAATGAGCAGTTCTTC.

The rearrangement uses TRBV5-5 and TRBJ1-2; unclear D gene. V was pared by 4 bases and J by 0 bases, with 13 bases between. The germline V gene encodes CDR1 SGHKS and CDR2 YYEKEE (reference sequence). The CDR3 totals 15 residues. The CDR3 coding sequence is TGTGCCAGCAGCCACTCGCCCCAAGCTAACTATGGCTACACCTTC. Protein sequence: CASSHSPQANYGYTF.

The chain has TRBV29-1 and TRBJ2-1; D is uncertain. Between the trimmed V and J ends, which lost 4 bases and 6 bases, there was a span of 10 bases. The CDR3 totals 12 residues. The germline CDR1 and CDR2 sequences are SQVTM and ANQGSEA. The CDR3 nucleotides are TGCAGCGTTGTACTATCCGCCAATGAGCAGTTCTTC. Its protein is CSVVLSANEQFF.

This clonotype was counted ten times or more. The chain uses TRBV12-3 or TRBV12-4 and TRBJ2-7; weak D call: TRBD2 (5 bases). CDR3 length: 12 amino acids. Trimming stripped 3 bases from V and 7 bases from J, with 10 bases between. CDR3 sequence (DNA): TGTGCCAGCAGTTTGGCGGGTTGGGAGCAGTACTTC. Its translation is CASSLAGWEQYF.

This clonotype was picked up a small number of times. The rearrangement uses TRBV19 and TRBJ2-1; D call uncertain. CDR3 length: 16 residues. V was trimmed by 7 bases and J by 0 bases, leaving 16 bases between them. Germline lookup yields CDR1 LNHDA and CDR2 SQIVND (reference sequence). The CDR3 sequence: CASTVRATSSYNEQFF. The CDR3 bases are TGTGCCAGTACTGTTCGGGCCACCAGCTCCTACAATGAGCAGTTCTTC.

This clonotype was counted ten times or more. J is TRBJ2-1 and V is TRBV27, with 12 positions matching TRBD2. This CDR3 is 14 amino acids long. J lost 9 bases, V lost 3 bases, and 3 bases had no gene match. Germline V gene data show CDR1 as MNHEY and CDR2 as SMNVEV (reference sequence). The CDR3 DNA reads TGTGCCAGCAGTTTGACTAGCGGGAGAACTGAGCAGTTCTTC. It specifies CASSLTSGRTEQFF.

There are a few counts of this clonotype. V and J are TRBV14 and TRBJ2-1; D perhaps matches TRBD2 (6 bases). V was cut by 0 bases and J by 1 base, with 19 bases left in between. The CDR3 covers 19 residues. Germline V lookup: CDR1 SGHDN, CDR2 FVKESK. The CDR3 sequence is CASSQDGMLRDLSYNEQFF. The CDR3 DNA sequence: TGTGCCAGCAGCCAAGACGGCATGTTGCGGGACCTATCCTACAATGAGCAGTTCTTC.